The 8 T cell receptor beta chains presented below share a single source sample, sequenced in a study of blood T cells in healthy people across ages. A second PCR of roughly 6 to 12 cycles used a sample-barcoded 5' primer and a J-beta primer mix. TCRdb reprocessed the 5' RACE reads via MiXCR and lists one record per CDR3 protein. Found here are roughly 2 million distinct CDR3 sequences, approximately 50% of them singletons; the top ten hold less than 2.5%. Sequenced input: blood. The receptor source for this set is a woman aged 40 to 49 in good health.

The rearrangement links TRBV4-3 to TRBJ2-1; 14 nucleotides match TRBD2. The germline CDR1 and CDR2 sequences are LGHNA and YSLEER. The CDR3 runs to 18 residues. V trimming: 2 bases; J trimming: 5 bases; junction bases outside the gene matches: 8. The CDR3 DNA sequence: TGCGCCAGCAGCCAAACGACTAGCGGGGGGGCCCGTCACAATGAGCAGTTCTTC. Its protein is CASSQTTSGGARHNEQFF.

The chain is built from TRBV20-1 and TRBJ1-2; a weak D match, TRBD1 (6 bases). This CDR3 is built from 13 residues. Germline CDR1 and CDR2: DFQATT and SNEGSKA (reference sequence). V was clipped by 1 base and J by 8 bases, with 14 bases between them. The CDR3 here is CSARVVRGGGYTF. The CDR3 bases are TGCAGTGCTAGAGTAGTCCGGGGGGGCGGCTACACCTTC.

The CDR3 nucleotides read TGTGCCAGCAGTGAATATCCCGGTCCCCCCTACGAGCAGTACTTC. This gives the protein CASSEYPGPPYEQYF. The chain has TRBV25-1 and TRBJ2-7; no definite D call. V lost 0 bases and J 2 bases, leaving 11 bases between the germline ends. From germline, CDR1 is MGHDK and CDR2 SYGVNS. The CDR3 is 15 amino acids.

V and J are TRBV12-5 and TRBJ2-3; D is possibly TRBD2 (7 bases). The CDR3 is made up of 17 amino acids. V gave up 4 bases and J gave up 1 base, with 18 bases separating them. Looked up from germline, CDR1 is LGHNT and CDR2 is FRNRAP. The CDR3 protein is CASGYSGTTRGTDTQYF. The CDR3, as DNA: TGTGCTAGTGGTTACAGCGGGACAACCAGGGGCACAGATACGCAGTATTTT.

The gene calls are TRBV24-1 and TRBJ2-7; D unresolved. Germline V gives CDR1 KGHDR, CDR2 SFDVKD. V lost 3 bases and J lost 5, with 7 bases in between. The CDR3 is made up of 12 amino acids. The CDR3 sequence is CATSDLGNEQYF. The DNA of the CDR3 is TGTGCCACCAGTGATCTCGGAAACGAGCAGTACTTC.

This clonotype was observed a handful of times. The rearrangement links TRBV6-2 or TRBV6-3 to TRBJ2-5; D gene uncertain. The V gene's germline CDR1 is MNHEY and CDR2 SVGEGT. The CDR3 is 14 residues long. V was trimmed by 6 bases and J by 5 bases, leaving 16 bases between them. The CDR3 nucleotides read TGTGCCAGCAGCTCCGGACGGTACGGGGAGACCCAGTACTTC. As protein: CASSSGRYGETQYF.

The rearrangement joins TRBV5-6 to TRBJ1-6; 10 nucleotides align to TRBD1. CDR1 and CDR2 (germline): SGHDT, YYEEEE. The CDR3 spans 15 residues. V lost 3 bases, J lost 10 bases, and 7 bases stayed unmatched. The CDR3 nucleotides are TGTGCCAGCAGCTGGGGGACAGGGGAAACCTCACCCCTCCACTTT. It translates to CASSWGTGETSPLHF.

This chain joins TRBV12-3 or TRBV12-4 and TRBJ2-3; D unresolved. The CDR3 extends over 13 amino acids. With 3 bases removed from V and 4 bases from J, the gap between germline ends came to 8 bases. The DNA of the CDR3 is TGTGCCAGCAGTTTCCCCAACTCAGATACGCAGTATTTT. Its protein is CASSFPNSDTQYF.